One and the same sample provided the 11 T cell receptor beta chains below, sequenced in a study of patients and donors after allogeneic stem cell transplantation. TCRdb processed the RT-PCR reads anew with MiXCR; each CDR3 protein has one entry. The table has about 26,000 distinct CDR3 sequences, more than 8% seen once. The sequenced sample was blood, either unsorted or a sorted T cell fraction (not recorded which). Source of these receptors: a human donor who was either an allogeneic HSCT recipient or a stem cell or donor lymphocyte infusion donor (not recorded which). It is not recorded whose cells these are; they may come from a transplant donor.

The chain couples TRBV18 to TRBJ2-1; D gene ambiguous. This CDR3 comprises 12 residues. V gave up 6 bases and J gave up 9 bases, with 12 bases separating them. Per the germline V gene, CDR1 is KGHSH and CDR2 is LQKENI. The CDR3 spells CASSPLGVEQFF. The CDR3 region has the DNA TGTGCCAGCTCGCCATTGGGTGTTGAGCAGTTCTTC.

This clonotype appeared many times. V gene TRBV5-1 combines with J gene TRBJ1-1; D possibly corresponds to TRBD1 (5 bases). CDR1 SGHRS and CDR2 YFSETQ come from the germline V gene. This CDR3 comprises 13 residues. The ends were cut back, 4 bases at V and 4 bases at J, with 11 bases in the middle. DNA of the CDR3: TGCGCCAGCAGCCCCGGGACGAGCACTGAAGCTTTCTTT. Its translation is CASSPGTSTEAFF. The full variable domain, in which reference TRBV5-1 and TRBJ1-1 provide the parts outside the CDR3, is KAGVTQTPRYLIKTRGQQVTLSCSPISGHRSVSWYQQTPGQGLQFLFEYFSETQRNKGNFPGRFSGRQFSNSRSEMNVSTLELGDSALYLCASSPGTSTEAFFGQGTRLTVV.

This clonotype was seen at least ten times. The V call is TRBV28, the J call TRBJ2-4; 10 bases agree with TRBD1. The ends lost 3 bases at V and 7 bases at J; junction bases unmatched: 9. The CDR3 totals 16 residues. The germline V gene has CDR1 MDHEN and CDR2 SYDVKM. The CDR3 here is CASSLEGQGYRNIQYF. DNA for the CDR3: TGTGCCAGCAGTTTGGAGGGACAGGGGTATAGGAACATTCAGTACTTC.

In its sample, this clonotype was seen once. This rearrangement joins TRBV5-4 to TRBJ2-7; 8 bases fit TRBD1. Trimming took 0 bases from V and 5 from J; bases not matched to a gene: 10. The CDR3 extends over 16 amino acids. Germline CDR1 SGHNT, CDR2 YYREEE (reference sequence). DNA for the CDR3: TGTGCCAGCAGCTTGGGGACAGGGAAAAGGGAGAACGAGCAGTACTTC. Residues: CASSLGTGKRENEQYF. Full variable domain (rest looked up from reference TRBV5-4 and TRBJ2-7): ETGVTQSPTHLIKTRGQQVTLRCSSQSGHNTVSWYQQALGQGPQFIFQYYREEENGRGNFPPRFSGLQFPNYSSELNVNALELDDSALYLCASSLGTGKRENEQYFGPGTRLTVT.

This clonotype occurred many times. The chain has TRBV7-8 and TRBJ2-5, with D hard to call. The CDR3 length is 17 residues. The germline V and J ends were trimmed by 5 bases and 3 bases, with 22 bases remaining between them. In germline, CDR1 is SGHVS, CDR2 FQNEAQ. The DNA for the CDR3 is TGTGCCAGCAGCAGACTTTTAGGATTTGTGTTTGAAGAGACCCAGTACTTC. As protein: CASSRLLGFVFEETQYF. The whole variable domain, filled in from reference TRBV7-8 and TRBJ2-5, reads GAGVSQSPRYKVAKRGQDVALRCDPISGHVSLFWYQQALGQGPEFLTYFQNEAQLDKSGLPSDRFFAERPEGSVSTLKIQRTQQEDSAVYLCASSRLLGFVFEETQYFGPGTRLLVL.

The J gene is TRBJ2-2, the V gene TRBV11-1, with 15 bases fitting TRBD2. Unmatched junction bases numbered 13, after V lost 8 bases and J lost 6 bases. Germline V gives CDR1 SGHAT, CDR2 FQDESV (reference sequence). CDR3 length: 18 amino acids. The CDR3 spells CASAAAQGLAGGPGELFF. As DNA, the CDR3 is TGTGCCAGCGCCGCAGCCCAGGGACTAGCGGGAGGACCCGGGGAGCTGTTTTTT.

The chain has TRBV2 and TRBJ2-1; no clear D. V was pared by 2 bases and J by 4 bases, with 9 bases between. Germline CDR1 reads SNHLY; CDR2 reads FYNNEI. The CDR3 has 14 residues. In DNA form, the CDR3 reads TGTGCCAGCAGTGAAATTACCTCGTACAATGAGCAGTTCTTC. Protein: CASSEITSYNEQFF.

This clonotype was picked up a small number of times. CDR3 nucleotides: TGTGCCAGTAGTACAGGGAGCACTGAAGCTTTCTTT. It is translated as CASSTGSTEAFF. The rearrangement joins TRBV19 to TRBJ1-1, with TRBD1 as a possible D gene (5 bases). There are 12 residues in the CDR3. Per the germline V gene, CDR1 is LNHDA and CDR2 is SQIVND (reference sequence). The V end was cut by 4 bases, the J end by 4 bases, with 7 bases between.

This clonotype has more than one count but fewer than ten. The chain links TRBV9 to TRBJ2-7; D not resolved. Germline assignment: CDR1 SGDLS and CDR2 YYNGEE. The CDR3 runs 15 residues. V was pared by 0 bases and J by 0 bases, with 10 bases between. CDR3 nucleotide sequence: TGTGCCAGCAGCGTAGATTTGGAGAGCTCCTACGAGCAGTACTTC. It codes for CASSVDLESSYEQYF.

This clonotype was seen repeatedly, ten times or more. The chain is built from TRBV28 and TRBJ2-7; the D gene is possibly TRBD1 (5 bases). This CDR3 has 15 residues. V was clipped by 3 bases and J by 2 bases, with 14 bases between them. Germline V gene sequence: CDR1 MDHEN, CDR2 SYDVKM. CDR3 in amino acids: CASSFPKTATYEQYF. The DNA of the CDR3 is TGTGCCAGCAGTTTTCCAAAGACAGCCACCTACGAGCAGTACTTC.

V is TRBV5-4 and J is TRBJ1-6; D is ambiguous. CDR3 length: 16 amino acids. V shed 2 bases and J shed 0 bases, with 9 bases lying between them. CDR1 is SGHNT, CDR2 YYREEE, per germline (reference sequence). The chain's CDR3 is CASSFLTSSYNSPLHF. The CDR3 DNA follows: TGTGCCAGCAGCTTCCTGACCAGCTCCTATAATTCACCCCTCCACTTT.